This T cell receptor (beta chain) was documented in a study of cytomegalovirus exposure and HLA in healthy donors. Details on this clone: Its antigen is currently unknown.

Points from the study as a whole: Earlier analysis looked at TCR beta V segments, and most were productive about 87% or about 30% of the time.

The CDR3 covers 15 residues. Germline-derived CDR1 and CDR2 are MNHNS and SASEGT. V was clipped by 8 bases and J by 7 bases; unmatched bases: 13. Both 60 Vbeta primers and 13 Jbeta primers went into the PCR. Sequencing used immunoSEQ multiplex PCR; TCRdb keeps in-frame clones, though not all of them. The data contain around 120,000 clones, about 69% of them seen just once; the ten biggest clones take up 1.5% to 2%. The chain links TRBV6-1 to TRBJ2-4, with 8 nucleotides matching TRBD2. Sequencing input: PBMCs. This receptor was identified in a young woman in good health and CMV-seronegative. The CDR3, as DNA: TGTGCCAGCGAGCTGAGTAGCGGGGAGTACAACATTCAGTACTTC. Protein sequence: CASELSSGEYNIQYF.